These T cell receptor beta chains were read from a single sample in a study of blood T cell repertoires in COVID-19. Some clones are missing from TCRdb's copy, which holds only in-frame ones; the method was immunoSEQ multiplex PCR. The repertoire holds about 72,000 clones, with 88% as singletons. The sequenced sample was peripheral blood. The receptor source for this set is a man over 45 with acute or convalescent COVID-19. Each CDR3 is given with its conserved first and last residue. A D gene is named only where the DNA matches it firmly. Only part of the rows carry a size: once, few, many, or a class if the clone is expanded.

j_gene	d_gene	v_gene	abundance	CDR3aa	CDR3nt
TRBJ2-7	TRBD1	TRBV11-2	NA	CASTPGTAFYEQYF	TGTGCCAGCACCCCCGGGACAGCGTTCTACGAGCAGTACTTC
TRBJ1-6	NA	TRBV6-5	NA	CASSKDTYNSPLHF	TGTGCCAGCAGTAAGGACACATATAATTCACCCCTCCACTTT
TRBJ2-5	TRBD1	TRBV7-9	NA	CASSTGQGVGETQYF	TGTGCCAGCAGCACCGGACAGGGGGTGGGAGAGACCCAGTACTTC
TRBJ2-2	TRBD2	TRBV6-5	NA	CASKFGGGTGELFF	TGTGCCAGCAAATTTGGGGGGGGAACCGGGGAGCTGTTTTTT
TRBJ1-3	TRBD1	TRBV5-1	NA	CASSEQGAGNTIYF	TGCGCCAGCAGCGAACAGGGGGCTGGAAACACCATATATTTT
TRBJ2-3	TRBD2	TRBV5-1	NA	CASSLASGGFQDTQYF	TGCGCCAGCAGCTTGGCCAGCGGGGGATTCCAAGATACGCAGTATTTT
TRBJ2-1	TRBD1	TRBV9	few	CASSSGTGREDNEQFF	TGTGCCAGCAGCTCCGGGACAGGAAGAGAGGACAATGAGCAGTTCTTC
TRBJ2-5	NA	TRBV6-6	NA	CATQTGDDQETQYF	TGTGCCACCCAGACAGGAGATGACCAAGAGACCCAGTACTTC
TRBJ2-7	NA	TRBV2	NA	CASSEDRDPYEQYF	TGTGCCAGCAGTGAAGACAGGGACCCCTACGAGCAGTACTTC
TRBJ2-2	NA	TRBV5-4	NA	CASSQEGGANTGELFF	TGTGCCAGCAGCCAAGAGGGCGGGGCGAACACCGGGGAGCTGTTTTTT
TRBJ1-6	NA	TRBV5-5	NA	CASSLDRLTSPLHF	TGTGCCAGCAGCCTAGACAGGCTAACATCACCCCTCCACTTT
TRBJ1-2	NA	TRBV5-5	NA	CASSLAEGMGFYGYTF	TGTGCCAGCAGCTTGGCCGAGGGTATGGGATTTTATGGCTACACCTTC
TRBJ2-1	NA	TRBV7-9	NA	CASSLEGNEQFF	TGTGCCAGCAGCTTAGAGGGGAATGAGCAGTTCTTC
TRBJ2-3	TRBD1	TRBV5-1	NA	CASRQGANTDTQYF	TGCGCCAGCCGTCAGGGGGCTAACACAGATACGCAGTATTTT
TRBJ1-1	TRBD1	TRBV5-1	NA	CASSQGDRLPEAFF	TGCGCCAGCAGCCAGGGGGACAGGCTTCCTGAAGCTTTCTTT
TRBJ1-2	TRBD1	TRBV27	NA	CASSPTGGGYGYTF	TGTGCCAGCAGTCCCACAGGGGGCGGATATGGCTACACCTTC
TRBJ1-1	NA	TRBV6-5	NA	CASNMGGANTEAFF	TGTGCCAGCAACATGGGAGGGGCGAACACTGAAGCTTTCTTT
TRBJ2-7	NA	TRBV5-1	NA	CASSLGVSYEQYF	TGCGCCAGCAGCTTGGGAGTCTCCTACGAGCAGTACTTC
TRBJ1-1	NA	TRBV6-5	once	CASSRGIGVNTEAFF	TGTGCCAGCAGCCGTGGGATAGGGGTCAACACTGAAGCTTTCTTT
TRBJ2-7	TRBD2	TRBV11-2	NA	CASSLSAGLAGGHFYEQYF	TGTGCCAGCAGCCTCTCGGCGGGGCTAGCGGGGGGGCATTTCTACGAGCAGTACTTC
TRBJ1-5	TRBD1	TRBV30	NA	CAWSTGDRAYSNQPQHF	TGTGCCTGGAGTACCGGGGACAGGGCTTATAGCAATCAGCCCCAGCATTTT
TRBJ1-5	NA	TRBV7-2	NA	CASSPWTDSNQPQHF	TGTGCCAGCAGCCCTTGGACAGATAGCAATCAGCCCCAGCATTTT
TRBJ2-3	NA	TRBV5-1	NA	CASSLALASDTQYF	TGCGCCAGCAGCTTGGCGCTAGCGTCAGATACGCAGTATTTT
TRBJ1-6	NA	TRBV4-1	NA	CASSQDPRSPLHF	TGCGCCAGCAGCCAAGACCCCCGGTCACCCCTCCACTTT
TRBJ2-5	NA	TRBV2	few	CASSEKGSPGETQYF	TGTGCCAGCAGTGAAAAAGGGAGTCCGGGAGAGACCCAGTACTTC
TRBJ1-1	NA	TRBV6-5	NA	CASSYQMNTEAFF	TGTGCCAGCAGTTATCAGATGAACACTGAAGCTTTCTTT
TRBJ2-7	TRBD1	TRBV7-9	NA	CASSATGDEQYF	TGTGCCAGCAGCGCCACAGGGGACGAGCAGTACTTC
TRBJ2-7	NA	TRBV3-1/TRBV3-2	NA	CASSQHAGYSYEQYF	TGTGCCAGCAGCCAACACGCGGGGTATTCCTACGAGCAGTACTTC
TRBJ2-6	NA	TRBV5-4	NA	CASSSYMESGANVLTF	TGTGCCAGCAGCAGTTACATGGAGTCTGGGGCCAACGTCCTGACTTTC